A selection of T cell receptor beta chains follows, all from one sample in a study of blood T cell repertoires in COVID-19. Method: immunoSEQ multiplex PCR; TCRdb's copy keeps in-frame clones and lacks some. The repertoire holds around 310,000 clones, with about 91% as singletons. The sample comprised PBMCs or T cells enriched from blood (not recorded which). The receptors come from a middle-aged woman who had recovered from COVID-19. Each CDR3 is given with its conserved first and last residue. Each record gives: J gene, clone size, V gene, D gene, CDR3 DNA, CDR3 protein. The D gene is left open where the match is weak. The size of a clone is reported for some rows only, either as once, few or many, or as a class for expanded clones.

J: TRBJ2-7
size: -
V: TRBV6-6
D: TRBD1
DNA: TGTGCCAGCAGTTACTCTGGACAGGGGGCCTACGAGCAGTACTTC
CDR3: CASSYSGQGAYEQYF

J: TRBJ1-1
size: -
V: TRBV19
D: -
DNA: TGTGCCAGTAGTATGCGGGTAACTGAAGCTTTCTTT
CDR3: CASSMRVTEAFF

J: TRBJ2-7
size: once
V: TRBV11-2
D: -
DNA: TGTGCCAGCAGCTTAGATCCGGACTCCCTGGGGGGGCAGTACTTC
CDR3: CASSLDPDSLGGQYF

J: TRBJ1-4
size: -
V: TRBV5-1
D: TRBD1
DNA: TGCGCCAGCAGCTTGAAATCCGGGACAGGGAATGAAAAACTGTTTTTT
CDR3: CASSLKSGTGNEKLFF

J: TRBJ2-7
size: -
V: TRBV3-1/TRBV3-2
D: TRBD2
DNA: TGTGCCAGCAGCGGGACTAGCGGGGGTTACGAGCAGTACTTC
CDR3: CASSGTSGGYEQYF

J: TRBJ1-2
size: once
V: TRBV24-1
D: -
DNA: TGTGCCACCAGCGACAGTTCCTATGGCTACACCTTC
CDR3: CATSDSSYGYTF

J: TRBJ1-2
size: -
V: TRBV29-1
D: -
DNA: TGCAGCGTTGTAAGCTACTATGGCTACACCTTC
CDR3: CSVVSYYGYTF

J: TRBJ1-6
size: -
V: TRBV5-4
D: TRBD1
DNA: TGTGCCAGCAGCCGACAGGGCAACTTACCCCTCCACTTT
CDR3: CASSRQGNLPLHF

J: TRBJ2-5
size: -
V: TRBV3-1/TRBV3-2
D: TRBD1
DNA: TGTGCCAGCAGCCAGTCGGACAGGGGGAGGGAGACCCAGTACTTC
CDR3: CASSQSDRGRETQYF

J: TRBJ1-4
size: -
V: TRBV30
D: -
DNA: TGTGCCCGGAGTTGGGGGCCGAATGAAAAACTGTTTTTT
CDR3: CARSWGPNEKLFF

J: TRBJ1-6
size: -
V: TRBV15
D: TRBD1
DNA: TGTGCCACCAGTGACAGGGGTGGGAATTCACCCCTCCACTTT
CDR3: CATSDRGGNSPLHF

J: TRBJ2-5
size: -
V: TRBV29-1
D: TRBD2
DNA: TGCAGCGTGGGGACTAGCCCAATACAAGAGACCCAGTACTTC
CDR3: CSVGTSPIQETQYF

J: TRBJ2-1
size: -
V: TRBV9
D: TRBD2
DNA: TGTGCCAGCAGCGTAGGGGCTAGCGGGGGTTACAATGAGCAGTTCTTC
CDR3: CASSVGASGGYNEQFF

J: TRBJ1-2
size: -
V: TRBV2
D: TRBD1
DNA: TGTGCCAGCCGGGACAGGGGGAACTATGGCTACACCTTC
CDR3: CASRDRGNYGYTF

J: TRBJ2-7
size: -
V: TRBV7-9
D: -
DNA: TGTGCCAGCAGCTTAGCGGGTCGGACTGTGGACGAGCAGTACTTC
CDR3: CASSLAGRTVDEQYF

J: TRBJ1-4
size: -
V: TRBV10-3
D: -
DNA: TGTGCCATCAGTGAGTCAATTGCCTCCGGAGCAACTAATGAAAAACTGTTTTTT
CDR3: CAISESIASGATNEKLFF

J: TRBJ1-3
size: -
V: TRBV2
D: -
DNA: TGTGCCAGCAGTGCTCGTATCGTCCCCTCTGGAAACACCATATATTTT
CDR3: CASSARIVPSGNTIYF

J: TRBJ2-3
size: -
V: TRBV19
D: -
DNA: TGTGCCAGTAGTTCTCCGGGAGTTGCTACAGATACGCAGTATTTT
CDR3: CASSSPGVATDTQYF

J: TRBJ2-1
size: -
V: TRBV4-2
D: TRBD2
DNA: TGTGCCAGCAGCCAAGATGCCCGTAGCGGGAGGTCCTACAATGAGCAGTTCTTC
CDR3: CASSQDARSGRSYNEQFF

J: TRBJ2-3
size: once
V: TRBV18
D: TRBD2
DNA: TGTGCCAGCTCAGGCCTTGGGACTAGCACATCAGATACGCAGTATTTT
CDR3: CASSGLGTSTSDTQYF

J: TRBJ2-7
size: -
V: TRBV3-1/TRBV3-2
D: TRBD2
DNA: TGTGCCAGCAGCCCGACTAGCGGGGCGACGAGCTCCTACGAGCAGTACTTC
CDR3: CASSPTSGATSSYEQYF

J: TRBJ1-2
size: -
V: TRBV7-9
D: -
DNA: TGTGCCAGCAGCTTAATCGGGGTAGATGGCTACACCTTC
CDR3: CASSLIGVDGYTF

J: TRBJ1-1
size: -
V: TRBV15
D: TRBD1
DNA: TGTGCCACCAGCAGCCGTGACAGGGGGCGATTTACTGAAGCTTTCTTT
CDR3: CATSSRDRGRFTEAFF

J: TRBJ2-2
size: once
V: TRBV4-3
D: TRBD1
DNA: TGCGCCAGCAGCCAAGCGCCCGGGACAGGGAACACCGGGGAGCTGTTTTTT
CDR3: CASSQAPGTGNTGELFF

J: TRBJ2-7
size: -
V: TRBV4-2
D: TRBD2
DNA: TGTGCCAGCAGCCAACCCGGTTTAGCGGGATCGGGTGAGCAGTACTTC
CDR3: CASSQPGLAGSGEQYF

J: TRBJ1-5
size: -
V: TRBV11-3
D: TRBD1
DNA: TGTGCCAGCAGCCCTACGGGACAGGGGAATCAGCCCCAGCATTTT
CDR3: CASSPTGQGNQPQHF

J: TRBJ1-2
size: -
V: TRBV10-3
D: TRBD1
DNA: TGTGCCATCAGTGAGTCTGGACAGGGGACTAACTATGGCTACACCTTC
CDR3: CAISESGQGTNYGYTF

J: TRBJ2-7
size: -
V: TRBV11-3
D: -
DNA: TGTGCCAGCAGCCGCACCCTAGAGGGACTCGAGCAGTACTTC
CDR3: CASSRTLEGLEQYF

J: TRBJ1-5
size: -
V: TRBV11-2
D: TRBD1
DNA: TGTGCCAGCAGCCTCGGACAGGGGCCATGGAGTCAGCCCCAGCATTTT
CDR3: CASSLGQGPWSQPQHF

J: TRBJ2-2
size: -
V: TRBV9
D: -
DNA: TGTGCCAGCAATGGCGGGAACACCGGGGAGCTGTTTTTT
CDR3: CASNGGNTGELFF

J: TRBJ2-1
size: -
V: TRBV11-1
D: -
DNA: TGTGCCAGCAGCGTCGGACAGGGAGGGCGCAATGAGCAGTTCTTC
CDR3: CASSVGQGGRNEQFF

J: TRBJ2-2
size: -
V: TRBV7-6
D: -
DNA: TGTGCCAGCAGCTTAAATAGTGCGAACACCGGGGAGCTGTTTTTT
CDR3: CASSLNSANTGELFF

J: TRBJ2-1
size: -
V: TRBV9
D: TRBD2
DNA: TGTGCCAGCAGCGTAGGAAACCCTAGCGGGGAGGGCAATGAGCAGTTCTTC
CDR3: CASSVGNPSGEGNEQFF

J: TRBJ2-2
size: once
V: TRBV9
D: -
DNA: TGTGCCAGCAGGAGGGCGCCCACCACCGGGGAGCTGTTTTTT
CDR3: CASRRAPTTGELFF

J: TRBJ2-1
size: -
V: TRBV29-1
D: TRBD2
DNA: TGCAGCGCTCCCACGGGGGGGGTCTCCTACAATGAGCAGTTCTTC
CDR3: CSAPTGGVSYNEQFF

J: TRBJ1-5
size: -
V: TRBV7-9
D: TRBD1
DNA: TGTGCCAGCAGCTTAGGATTTAGGGGCGGGACAGGGGGCAATCAGCCCCAGCATTTT
CDR3: CASSLGFRGGTGGNQPQHF

J: TRBJ2-1
size: -
V: TRBV7-3
D: TRBD2
DNA: TGTGCCAGCAGCTTACGAGGACTAGCGGGAGATCTTTCCTACAATGAGCAGTTCTTC
CDR3: CASSLRGLAGDLSYNEQFF

J: TRBJ1-2
size: -
V: TRBV5-8
D: -
DNA: TGTGCCAGCAGCTTGGCTGGACAGCAAAGTCGTGGCTACACCTTC
CDR3: CASSLAGQQSRGYTF

J: TRBJ2-3
size: -
V: TRBV18
D: TRBD2
DNA: TGTGCCAGCTCACGGGTAGCGGGGTCCACAGATACGCAGTATTTT
CDR3: CASSRVAGSTDTQYF

J: TRBJ1-2
size: -
V: TRBV28
D: TRBD1
DNA: TGTGCCAGCACAGTCCAGACAGGGGCTAACTATGGCTACACCTTC
CDR3: CASTVQTGANYGYTF

J: TRBJ2-1
size: -
V: TRBV28
D: -
DNA: TGTGCCAGCAGTCCCCCTTCTGGGCGGGCCGAGCAGTTCTTC
CDR3: CASSPPSGRAEQFF

J: TRBJ1-1
size: -
V: TRBV7-6
D: -
DNA: TGTGCCAGCAGCTTAGACTCGGCGGGAACCGAAGCTTTCTTT
CDR3: CASSLDSAGTEAFF

J: TRBJ1-3
size: -
V: TRBV30
D: -
DNA: TGTGCCTGGAGAGGGGGAGAAAGAAACACCATATATTTT
CDR3: CAWRGGERNTIYF

J: TRBJ1-2
size: -
V: TRBV5-1
D: TRBD1
DNA: TGCGCCAGCAGACCTAGGACAGGGGAAAACTATGGCTACACCTTC
CDR3: CASRPRTGENYGYTF

J: TRBJ2-7
size: -
V: TRBV10-3
D: -
DNA: TGTGCCATCAGTGAGTCGAACTCCGGGACCTACGAGCAGTACTTC
CDR3: CAISESNSGTYEQYF

J: TRBJ1-1
size: -
V: TRBV23-1
D: TRBD1
DNA: TGCGCCAGCAGTTTACAGGGGGGGAACACTGAAGCTTTCTTT
CDR3: CASSLQGGNTEAFF

J: TRBJ1-2
size: once
V: TRBV27
D: TRBD1
DNA: TGTGCCAGCAGTTTATCCCGACAGGGGTATGGCTACACCTTC
CDR3: CASSLSRQGYGYTF

J: TRBJ2-7
size: -
V: TRBV5-1
D: TRBD1
DNA: TGCGCCAGCAGCTTGGGACAGGGATTCTACGAGCAGTACTTC
CDR3: CASSLGQGFYEQYF

J: TRBJ2-5
size: -
V: TRBV5-1
D: TRBD2
DNA: TGCGCCAGCAGCCTGGGACTAGCGGGGGGCCCGGAGACCCAGTACTTC
CDR3: CASSLGLAGGPETQYF

J: TRBJ2-1
size: -
V: TRBV25-1
D: TRBD1
DNA: TGTGCCAGCAGTGAATGGGGCAGGGGGATAGATGAGCAGTTCTTC
CDR3: CASSEWGRGIDEQFF

J: TRBJ1-1
size: -
V: TRBV28
D: TRBD1
DNA: TGTGCCAGCAGCAACAGGGGGTCGAACACTGAAGCTTTCTTT
CDR3: CASSNRGSNTEAFF

J: TRBJ2-7
size: -
V: TRBV6-5
D: TRBD2
DNA: TGTGCCAGCAGGAGCGGGAGGGGCGAGCAGTACTTC
CDR3: CASRSGRGEQYF

J: TRBJ1-3
size: -
V: TRBV11-2
D: TRBD1
DNA: TGTGCCAGCAGCCGCGGACAGGCGGGGGGAAACACCATATATTTT
CDR3: CASSRGQAGGNTIYF

J: TRBJ1-3
size: -
V: TRBV28
D: -
DNA: TGTGCCAGCAGAACACCATCTGGAAACACCATATATTTT
CDR3: CASRTPSGNTIYF